This is a list of T cell receptor beta chains from one sample in a study of regulatory T cells in long-lasting Graves disease. Each CDR3 protein gets one entry after TCRdb re-called the multiplex PCR reads with MiXCR. Altogether approximately 390,000 distinct CDR3 sequences are present, about a sixth being singletons, with the ten largest covering 20%. These records were also assigned to another study, of T cells in Graves' hyperthyroidism and ophthalmopathy.

The sample here was peripheral blood mononuclear cells (PBMCs), taken at new diagnosis, from a patient treated with antithyroid drugs. The receptors derive from a woman younger than 30 with Graves disease. The CDR3 runs from the conserved cysteine through the conserved F or W. A D gene is named only where the DNA matches it firmly. Clone size is shown for a subset of rows, as once, few, many or a class of expanded clone.

length	J	V	D	size	DNA	CDR3
14	TRBJ1-2	TRBV6-9	.	.	TGTGCCAGCAGTTACGAGGGTGGGACCTATGGCTACACCTTC	CASSYEGGTYGYTF
14	TRBJ2-7	TRBV7-8	.	many	TGTGCCAGCAGCTCTCGGGGTACCTCCTACGAGCAGTACTTC	CASSSRGTSYEQYF
19	TRBJ2-1	TRBV5-8	TRBD2	many	TGTGCCAGCAGCTCGGCCGGGACTAGCGGGATCCTAGCCTACAATGAGCAGTTCTTC	CASSSAGTSGILAYNEQFF
13	TRBJ2-5	TRBV6-1	TRBD2	few	TGTGCCAGCAGTCGTAGCGGGGGGCTACTACAGTACTTC	CASSRSGGLLQYF
14	TRBJ2-5	TRBV12-3/TRBV12-4	TRBD1	many	TGTGCCAGCAGCCTTTCGACAGGGGCAGAGACCCAGTACTTC	CASSLSTGAETQYF
16	TRBJ2-1	TRBV15	.	many	TGTGCCACCAGCAGAGTTATACTACAATCCTACAATGAGCAGTTCTTC	CATSRVILQSYNEQFF
14	TRBJ1-3	TRBV3-1	.	many	TGTGCCAGCAGCCTTGACACCTCTGGAAACACCATATATTTT	CASSLDTSGNTIYF
14	TRBJ1-1	TRBV7-2	.	many	TGTGCCAGCAGCTTGGGGCCGGGGGACACTGAAGCTTTCTTT	CASSLGPGDTEAFF
14	TRBJ2-3	TRBV10-1	.	few	TGCGCCAGCAGGTCCGGTAAGGGGGCAGATACGCAGTATTTT	CASRSGKGADTQYF
12	TRBJ2-5	TRBV10-3	TRBD1	.	TGTGCCACGCAGGGGGCTGAAGAGACCCAGTACTTC	CATQGAEETQYF